The 12 T cell receptor beta chains in this list originate from one sample, sequenced in a study of T cell responses to AZD1222 COVID-19 vaccine. The assay was immunoSEQ multiplex PCR, and TCRdb's table has in-frame clones only and misses some. The data hold approximately 150,000 clones, with nearly 90% observed a single time. The sequencing used peripheral blood, collected 28 days after the second dose of the MenACWY control vaccine. The origin of the receptors is an adult who received the MenACWY meningococcal vaccine as a control.

This clone was observed a single time. The rearrangement uses TRBV27 and TRBJ2-1; D is possibly TRBD1 (5 bases). The V end was cut by 3 bases, the J end by 6 bases, with 12 bases between. In germline, CDR1 is MNHEY, CDR2 SMNVEV (reference sequence). The CDR3 covers 14 residues. CDR3 protein: CASSFSGGANEQFF. The CDR3 nucleotides are TGTGCCAGCAGTTTTAGTGGTGGGGCCAATGAGCAGTTCTTC.

This clone was detected many times. The CDR3 sequence: CASSVVAGNTEAFF. CDR3 DNA sequence: TGTGCCAGCAGCGTAGTTGCCGGGAACACTGAAGCTTTCTTT. The chain employs TRBV9 and TRBJ1-1, with D hard to call. Germline loops: CDR1 SGDLS, CDR2 YYNGEE. V was pared by 0 bases and J by 1 base, with 7 bases between. The CDR3 is made up of 14 amino acids.

V and J are TRBV25-1 and TRBJ1-1, with D tentatively TRBD1 (5 bases). The V end lost 3 bases, the J end lost 5 bases, and 16 bases lay between the germline ends. The CDR3 sequence is 15 residues long. CDR1 is MGHDK, CDR2 SYGVNS, per germline. CDR3 sequence (DNA): TGTGCCAGCAGTGACTCTGGGACTCGGAGGACTGAAGCTTTCTTT. Its translation is CASSDSGTRRTEAFF.

The chain couples TRBV6-2 or TRBV6-3 to TRBJ1-5, with D perhaps TRBD1 (6 bases). The V end was cut by 5 bases, the J end by 5 bases, with 13 bases between. The CDR3 consists of 14 residues. Germline values: CDR1 MNHEY, CDR2 SVGEGT. This CDR3 is CASSIPDSYQPQHF. Here the CDR3 DNA reads TGTGCCAGCAGTATCCCGGACAGCTATCAGCCCCAGCATTTT.

The J gene is TRBJ1-1, the V gene TRBV18; D call uncertain. Per germline, CDR1 KGHSH and CDR2 LQKENI. V lost 3 bases and J lost 1, with 12 bases in between. The CDR3 runs to 15 residues. CDR3 DNA: TGTGCCAGCTCACCCTTAAGGGTAGAGAACACTGAAGCTTTCTTT. This translates into CASSPLRVENTEAFF.

V is TRBV5-1 and J is TRBJ2-2, with D perhaps matching TRBD1 (5 bases). The CDR3 is 15 residues long. V was cut by 6 bases and J by 3 bases, with 15 bases left in between. CDR1 and CDR2 from the germline V gene are SGHRS and YFSETQ. CDR3: CASNLDTPDTGELFF. The CDR3 DNA reads as TGCGCCAGCAACCTGGACACCCCTGACACCGGGGAGCTGTTTTTT.

The J gene is TRBJ1-1, the V gene TRBV6-5; possible D gene TRBD1, 6 bases. Trimming removed 5 bases from V and 0 bases from J, with 13 bases in between. This CDR3 is 15 amino acids long. From germline, CDR1 is MNHEY and CDR2 SVGAGI. The CDR3 DNA sequence: TGTGCCAGCAGTCCCCTGACAGGAATGAACACTGAAGCTTTCTTT. Encoded protein: CASSPLTGMNTEAFF.

This clone was observed a few times. The chain combines TRBV25-1 with TRBJ2-5; D ambiguous. Germline assignment: CDR1 MGHDK and CDR2 SYGVNS. This CDR3 is 10 amino acids long. V lost 4 bases to trimming and J lost 5 bases, with 2 bases between them. This CDR3 is CASSGETQYF. CDR3 nucleotide sequence: TGTGCCAGCAGTGGGGAGACCCAGTACTTC.

This chain joins TRBV9 and TRBJ2-3; tentatively, D is TRBD2 (6 bases). Germline V CDR1 and CDR2: SGDLS, YYNGEE. The V gene lost 0 bases and the J gene lost 0 bases, with 14 bases spanning the gap. The CDR3 runs 17 residues. DNA of the CDR3: TGTGCCAGCAGCGTAGGGTTTACGGGAGCTAGCACAGATACGCAGTATTTT. Translating gives CASSVGFTGASTDTQYF.

The V call is TRBV10-1, the J call TRBJ2-5; 7 positions match TRBD2. The CDR3 extends over 14 amino acids. CDR1 and CDR2 from the germline V gene are WNHNN and SYGVQD (reference sequence). The J segment lost 2 bases and the V segment lost 7 bases, leaving 7 bases of the junction unmatched. CDR3 nucleotides: TGCGCCAGCAATCGCAGCGGGAAACAAGAGACCCAGTACTTC. Protein: CASNRSGKQETQYF.

This chain uses TRBV29-1 with TRBJ2-1; D ambiguous. V was shortened by 1 base and J by 0 bases, with 10 bases between the two germline ends. CDR1 and CDR2 from the germline V gene are SQVTM and ANQGSEA. This CDR3 has 15 amino acids. This CDR3 is CSVEGVESSYNEQFF. CDR3 DNA: TGCAGCGTTGAAGGGGTGGAGAGCTCCTACAATGAGCAGTTCTTC.

The gene calls are TRBV10-2 and TRBJ1-1; 8 bases align to TRBD1. This CDR3 region has 13 residues. The trim removed 7 bases at V and 1 base at J, leaving 2 bases unmatched. Germline values: CDR1 WSHSY, CDR2 SAAADI. This CDR3 reads CASNGQGNTEAFF. CDR3 DNA: TGCGCCAGCAACGGACAGGGGAACACTGAAGCTTTCTTT.